Given below is one TCR beta chain in context. Just one base apart from a much larger clone, this may be a read error. This sample was taken from a study of glioma-infiltrating T cells. Trimming left V 6 bases short and J 10 bases short, with 18 bases between. The CDR3 has 12 residues. CDR1 and CDR2 (germline): DFQATT, SNEGSKA (reference sequence). TCR alpha and beta CDR3 regions were amplified from RNA using iRepertoire nested multiplex PCR. TCRdb called the multiplex PCR reads again in MiXCR, with one record for every CDR3 protein. The sample has more than 350,000 distinct CDR3 sequences; approximately 42% are singletons.

The genes are TRBV20-1 and TRBJ1-1; the D gene is possibly TRBD1 (6 bases). This TCR came from a human donor with low-grade glioma or glioblastoma, undergoing nonglioma brain surgery, or in good health (not recorded which). The specimen was glioma tissue, nonneoplastic brain tissue, or PBMCs (not recorded which). The CDR3 bases are TGCAGTGCAACTGCTCGGGACATAGGAGCTTTCTTT. This sequence encodes CSATARDIGAFF.